The entry below describes one T cell receptor beta chain. Its antigen is still unknown. This sample was included in a study of shared clonotypes between healthy human individuals. In the study overall: The cohort had two women and three men, ages 18 to 49. Whole-study results and caveats: A generally larger estimated richness was seen in naive subsets than in memory subsets.

CDR3 length: 18 amino acids. Per the germline V gene, CDR1 is SGDLS and CDR2 is YYNGEE. V lost 4 bases and J lost 5, with 26 bases in between. Method: immunoSEQ multiplex PCR; TCRdb's copy keeps in-frame clones and lacks some. The data hold roughly 2 million clones, with 90% to 97% observed a single time. Naive CD4+ cells were CD45RA-selected; the remaining cells were memory. The sample comprised naive CD4+ T cells sorted from blood. The subset was: CD45RA+ positively selected. This chain links TRBV9 with TRBJ2-3; D is perhaps TRBD1 (6 bases). The TCR originated in a man aged 18 to 29 in good health. The CDR3 region is CASSPQTGAANRGDTQYF. CDR3 in DNA: TGTGCCAGCAGCCCACAGACAGGAGCGGCCAATCGGGGAGATACGCAGTATTTT. Drawing the rest from reference TRBV9 and TRBJ2-3, the complete variable domain is DSGVTQTPKHLITATGQRVTLRCSPRSGDLSVYWYQQSLDQGLQFLIQYYNGEERAKGNILERFSAQQFPDLHSELNLSSLELGDSALYFCASSPQTGAANRGDTQYFGPGTRLTVL.